Listed below are T cell receptor beta chains from one sample, sequenced in a study of beta chain features in type 1 diabetes. Repertoires were generated with immunoSEQ multiplex PCR, while TCRdb's copy carries only in-frame clones and drops some. The sample lists hundreds of thousands of clones, approximately 30% occurring once. Sequencing was done on a sample of naive CD4+ T cells from blood. These receptors originate from a man aged 18 to 30 in good health. Each CDR3 is given with its conserved first and last residue. A D gene is named only where the DNA matches it firmly. A clone size is listed for some rows: how often the clone was seen (once, few, many), or a class if it is expanded.

D	size	V	J	CDR3	DNA
NA	NA	TRBV9	TRBJ2-3	CASSVLLGSTDTQYF	TGTGCCAGCAGCGTCCTCCTTGGGAGCACAGATACGCAGTATTTT
NA	few	TRBV30	TRBJ2-3	CAWSVRASTDTQYF	TGTGCCTGGAGTGTACGAGCCTCCACAGATACGCAGTATTTT
NA	NA	TRBV28	TRBJ2-6	CASRRRGTSGANVLTF	TGTGCCAGCAGGAGGAGGGGGACCTCTGGGGCCAACGTCCTGACTTTC
NA	few	TRBV5-1	TRBJ1-4	CASSLTASNEKLFF	TGCGCCAGCAGCTTGACGGCGAGTAATGAAAAACTGTTTTTT
TRBD2	NA	TRBV11-2	TRBJ2-4	CASSLTGTSGRNAKNIQYF	TGTGCCAGCAGCCTAACCGGGACTAGCGGGAGAAACGCCAAAAACATTCAGTACTTC
TRBD1	NA	TRBV7-7	TRBJ2-2	CASSPGTGGPGELFF	TGTGCTAGCAGCCCCGGGACAGGGGGCCCCGGGGAGCTGTTTTTT
TRBD1	few	TRBV2	TRBJ2-1	CASSEGTGHLEFF	TGTGCCAGCAGTGAAGGGACAGGGCATTTGGAGTTCTTC
TRBD1	NA	TRBV5-1	TRBJ2-3	CASSTKNYQGADTQYF	TGCGCCAGCAGCACAAAAAACTACCAGGGGGCGGATACGCAGTATTTT
NA	few	TRBV30	TRBJ1-1	CVIVRLGTRNTEAFF	TGTGTCATAGTTCGCTTGGGGACAAGAAACACTGAAGCTTTCTTT
NA	few	TRBV7-8	TRBJ1-2	CASSLGRANYGYTF	TGTGCCAGCAGCTTAGGCAGGGCGAACTATGGCTACACCTTC
NA	NA	TRBV14	TRBJ2-2	CASSQLIGTGTGELFF	TGTGCCAGCAGCCAACTGATCGGGACTGGGACCGGGGAGCTGTTTTTT
TRBD2	NA	TRBV5-4	TRBJ2-1	CASSPGLAGGEQFF	TGTGCCAGCAGCCCGGGACTAGCGGGAGGTGAGCAGTTCTTC
NA	few	TRBV7-9	TRBJ2-3	CASSLEASTDTQYF	TGTGCCAGCAGCTTAGAAGCTAGCACAGATACGCAGTATTTT
NA	few	TRBV29-1	TRBJ2-5	CSTSQMARQETQYF	TGCAGCACCAGCCAGATGGCCCGACAAGAGACCCAGTACTTC
TRBD2	few	TRBV25-1	TRBJ2-3	CASSLPLAGVGTTQYF	TGTGCCAGCAGCCTCCCTCTAGCGGGAGTGGGGACGACGCAGTATTTT
NA	NA	TRBV18	TRBJ2-7	CASSLQVPNGEQYF	TGTGCCAGCTCACTTCAGGTACCGAATGGGGAGCAGTACTTC
NA	NA	TRBV7-9	TRBJ2-1	CASSTGTGSYNEQFF	TGTGCCAGCAGCACAGGGACCGGCTCCTACAATGAGCAGTTCTTC
NA	few	TRBV11-3	TRBJ2-2	CASSPEVAGELFF	TGTGCCAGCTCGCCTGAGGTGGCCGGGGAGCTGTTTTTT
TRBD2	NA	TRBV4-3	TRBJ2-1	CASSQVSGVDEQFF	TGCGCCAGCAGCCAAGTAAGCGGGGTGGATGAGCAGTTCTTC
NA	NA	TRBV9	TRBJ1-1	CASSVQGNTEAFF	TGTGCCAGCAGCGTACAGGGAAACACTGAAGCTTTCTTT
TRBD2	NA	TRBV9	TRBJ2-7	CASSPEAWGLAGTEQYF	TGTGCCAGCAGCCCCGAAGCCTGGGGACTAGCGGGAACCGAGCAGTACTTC
NA	NA	TRBV4-3	TRBJ2-1	CASSQLGYSYNEQFF	TGCGCCAGCAGCCAACTGGGATACTCCTACAATGAGCAGTTCTTC
TRBD1	NA	TRBV20-1	TRBJ1-1	CSASGGLGAFF	TGCAGTGCTTCAGGGGGCCTGGGCGCTTTCTTT
TRBD1	once	TRBV19	TRBJ2-2	CASSIPRTGGSGELFF	TGTGCCAGTAGTATTCCTCGGACAGGGGGCTCCGGGGAGCTGTTTTTT
TRBD2	NA	TRBV11-2	TRBJ2-5	CASSFGTSDQETQYF	TGTGCCAGCAGCTTCGGGACTAGCGACCAAGAGACCCAGTACTTC
NA	NA	TRBV4-2	TRBJ2-1	CASSQHHSQSWVF	TGTGCCAGCAGCCAACACCACTCTCAGTCCTGGGTCTTC
NA	few	TRBV9	TRBJ2-3	CASSVVSTSDTQYF	TGTGCCAGCAGCGTAGTGTCGACATCAGATACGCAGTATTTT